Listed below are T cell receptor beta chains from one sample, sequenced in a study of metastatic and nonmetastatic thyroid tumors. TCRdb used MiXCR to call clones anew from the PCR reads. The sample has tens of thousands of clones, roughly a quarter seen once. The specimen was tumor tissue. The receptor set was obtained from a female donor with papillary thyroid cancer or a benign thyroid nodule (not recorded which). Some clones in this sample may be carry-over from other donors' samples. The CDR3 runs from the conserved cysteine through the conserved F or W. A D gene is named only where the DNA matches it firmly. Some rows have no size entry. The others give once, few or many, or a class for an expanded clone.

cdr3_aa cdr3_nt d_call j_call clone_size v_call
CASSPGPNYGYTF TGTGCCAGCAGCCCCGGCCCCAACTATGGCTACACCTTC - TRBJ1-2 - TRBV6-1
CASSSGNTGELFF TGTGCCAGCAGTAGTGGTAACACCGGGGAGCTGTTTTTT - TRBJ2-2 many TRBV6-4
CASSALGQANNEQFF TGTGCCAGCAGTGCGTTGGGACAGGCCAACAATGAGCAGTTCTTC TRBD1 TRBJ2-1 many TRBV2
CASSQRRNSDGYTF TGTGCCAGCAGCCAACGAAGAAACAGTGACGGCTACACCTTC - TRBJ1-2 - TRBV3-1
CASTSPGYEQYF TGTGCCAGCACGTCCCCGGGGTACGAGCAGTACTTC - TRBJ2-7 medium-sized TRBV6-2/TRBV6-3
CASSLRSSGNTIYF TGTGCCAGCAGTTTACGCAGCTCTGGAAACACCATATATTTT - TRBJ1-3 few TRBV12-3/TRBV12-4
CASSLGSHTDTIYF TGTGCCAGCAGCTTGGGGTCACATACGGACACCATATATTTT - TRBJ1-3 many TRBV7-9
CASSWTSGRMGTQYF TGTGCCAGCAGTTGGACTAGCGGGAGGATGGGTACGCAGTATTTT TRBD2 TRBJ2-3 many TRBV27
CSAFLSSYEQYF TGCAGTGCTTTTTTATCGTCCTACGAGCAGTACTTC - TRBJ2-7 many TRBV20-1
CASSEFFSGGQETQYF TGTGCCAGCAGTGAATTTTTTAGCGGGGGGCAAGAGACCCAGTACTTC TRBD2 TRBJ2-5 many TRBV2
CASSLSMGVVPSVF TGTGCCAGCAGCTTAAGTATGGGGGTCGTCCCGAGTGTCTTC - TRBJ2-1 many TRBV7-3
CASSESIAGGNQPQHF TGTGCCAGCAGTGAAAGTATCGCGGGGGGCAATCAGCCCCAGCATTTT - TRBJ1-5 large TRBV6-1
CASSLRTGDAEAFF TGTGCCAGCAGCCTCAGGACAGGGGATGCTGAAGCTTTCTTT TRBD1 TRBJ1-1 few TRBV12-3/TRBV12-4
CASSRGTQGGQPQHF TGTGCCAGCAGCCGAGGGACACAGGGGGGTCAGCCCCAGCATTTT TRBD1 TRBJ1-5 medium-sized TRBV3-1
CASNPLQGVTDTQYF TGTGCCAGCAACCCGCTGCAGGGGGTCACAGATACGCAGTATTTT TRBD1 TRBJ2-3 many TRBV7-2
CASSQAGTGSVSYDQYF TGTGCCAGCAGCCAAGCGGGGACAGGGTCTGTCTCCTACGATCAGTACTTC TRBD1 TRBJ2-7 - TRBV14
CASSQDVGGENYGYTF TGTGCCAGCAGCCAAGATGTAGGGGGTGAGAACTATGGCTACACCTTC - TRBJ1-2 - TRBV14
CASIQAMGHQPQHF TGTGCCAGCATCCAAGCCATGGGGCATCAGCCCCAGCATTTT - TRBJ1-5 - TRBV3-1
CASSHGQGFNQPQHF TGTGCCAGCAGCCACGGACAGGGGTTCAATCAGCCCCAGCATTTT TRBD1 TRBJ1-5 many TRBV11-2
CASSSGPVQVYNEQFF TGTGCCAGCAGTTCCGGTCCGGTACAGGTATACAATGAGCAGTTCTTC - TRBJ2-1 few TRBV6-5
CSARDQSGSWDNEQFF TGCAGTGCTAGAGATCAAAGCGGGAGTTGGGACAATGAGCAGTTCTTC TRBD2 TRBJ2-1 once TRBV20-1
CSARDGIDRRGELFF TGCAGTGCTAGAGATGGGATAGACAGACGGGGGGAGCTGTTTTTT - TRBJ2-2 - TRBV20-1
CASRQDLTSTDTQYF TGTGCCAGCAGACAGGATCTAACTAGCACAGATACGCAGTATTTT - TRBJ2-3 few TRBV6-1
CASSGSTGELFF TGTGCCAGCAGTGGAAGCACCGGGGAGCTGTTTTTT - TRBJ2-2 many TRBV2
CASSQGQTTNVMTF TGTGCCAGCAGCCAAGGCCAGACTACAAACGTCATGACTTTC - TRBJ2-6 - TRBV3-1
CASSLYGGRGLRNQPQHF TGTGCCAGCAGTTTATATGGGGGCAGGGGGCTCAGGAATCAGCCCCAGCATTTT TRBD1 TRBJ1-5 - TRBV27
CASSSTGRVGEQYF TGTGCCAGCAGCTCGACGGGTCGAGTGGGGGAGCAGTACTTC - TRBJ2-7 - TRBV5-6
CASIHGWEQYF TGTGCCAGCATCCATGGGTGGGAGCAGTACTTC - TRBJ2-7 - TRBV3-1
CSARPGRSSGNTIYF TGCAGTGCTAGACCAGGACGGAGCTCTGGAAACACCATATATTTT - TRBJ1-3 medium-sized TRBV20-1
CASSLTGGPTGELFF TGTGCCAGCAGTTTAACGGGGGGCCCCACAGGGGAGCTGTTTTTT - TRBJ2-2 - TRBV28
CASSRQGGGGKLFF TGTGCCAGCAGCCGACAGGGAGGCGGTGGAAAACTGTTTTTT TRBD1 TRBJ1-4 few TRBV9
CASSLGARAQHF TGTGCCAGCAGTCTCGGGGCCCGGGCCCAGCATTTT - TRBJ1-5 - TRBV2
CASSEAQGKSYEQYF TGTGCCAGCAGTGAAGCGCAGGGAAAGAGCTACGAGCAGTACTTC - TRBJ2-7 few TRBV6-1
CASAYSREYEQYF TGTGCCAGCGCTTATAGCAGGGAATACGAGCAGTACTTC - TRBJ2-7 - TRBV7-2
CATSRTGTGFWTDTQYF TGTGCCACCAGTCGAACCGGGACAGGGTTTTGGACAGATACGCAGTATTTT TRBD1 TRBJ2-3 many TRBV24-1
CASSRGTSTGELFF TGTGCCAGCTCACGCGGGACTTCCACCGGGGAGCTGTTTTTT - TRBJ2-2 many TRBV18
CASSIGSDLYGYTF TGTGCCAGTAGTATCGGCAGTGACCTCTATGGCTACACCTTC - TRBJ1-2 few TRBV19
CATSREAGQGDGYTF TGTGCCACCAGCAGAGAGGCAGGACAGGGAGACGGCTACACCTTC TRBD1 TRBJ1-2 - TRBV15
CASAYRDRGDEQYF TGTGCCAGCGCGTACCGGGACCGAGGGGACGAGCAGTACTTC - TRBJ2-7 - TRBV6-1
CASSQLPGDEQYF TGTGCCAGCTCACAACTTCCAGGGGACGAGCAGTACTTC - TRBJ2-7 - TRBV18
CASSLLVGYTF TGTGCCAGCAGCTTACTCGTGGGCTACACCTTC - TRBJ1-2 - TRBV7-6
CASSASAARGGNTIYF TGTGCCAGCAGTGCTTCGGCAGCCAGGGGGGGAAACACCATATATTTT TRBD1 TRBJ1-3 few TRBV6-1
CSVLTETQYF TGCAGCGTACTAACGGAGACCCAGTACTTC - TRBJ2-5 many TRBV29-1
CASRGGGFNEQYF TGCGCCAGCAGGGGAGGGGGCTTCAACGAGCAGTACTTC - TRBJ2-7 - TRBV10-2
CASSSPPNSYEQYF TGCGCCAGCAGCTCCCCCCCTAATTCCTACGAGCAGTACTTC - TRBJ2-7 few TRBV5-1
CASSPQAPASSQETQYF TGTGCCAGCTCACCACAGGCCCCGGCCTCGTCACAAGAGACCCAGTACTTC - TRBJ2-5 - TRBV18
CAISERDKQPQHF TGTGCCATCAGTGAAAGGGACAAACAGCCCCAGCATTTT - TRBJ1-5 many TRBV10-3
CASSRSARGIRDTQYF TGTGCCAGCAGCCGCTCAGCCAGGGGGATACGAGATACGCAGTATTTT TRBD1 TRBJ2-3 many TRBV13
CARRRLAYERYF TGTGCCAGAAGGAGGCTAGCGTACGAGCGGTACTTC - TRBJ2-7 few TRBV6-4
CASSDGRDVDTQYF TGCGCCAGCAGTGACGGGAGGGATGTAGATACGCAGTATTTT TRBD2 TRBJ2-3 many TRBV10-1
CASSSYDGFYEQYF TGTGCCAGCAGTTCTTACGACGGATTTTACGAGCAGTACTTC - TRBJ2-7 few TRBV6-1
CAGQSSYNSPLHF TGTGCCGGACAGAGCTCCTATAATTCACCCCTCCACTTT - TRBJ1-6 few TRBV6-1